What follows are 3 T cell receptor beta chains derived from one specimen sequenced in a study of shared clonotypes between healthy human individuals. The data were produced by immunoSEQ multiplex PCR, yet TCRdb's version contains in-frame clones alone and is incomplete. The sample contains approximately 530,000 clones, roughly 95% of which appear only once. Sequenced input: naive CD4+ T cells sorted from blood. Indicated subset: CD45RA+ positively selected. The receptors originated from a woman in her twenties or thirties in good health.

The gene calls are TRBV18 and TRBJ1-2, with D possibly being TRBD1 (5 bases). Germline CDR1 reads KGHSH; CDR2 reads LQKENI. With 0 bases removed from V and 4 bases from J, the gap between germline ends came to 12 bases. The CDR3 covers 15 residues. The CDR3 nucleotides read TGTGCCAGCTCACCACCGGCAGGGCAGATCTATGGCTACACCTTC. It specifies CASSPPAGQIYGYTF.

V is TRBV5-1 and J is TRBJ1-3, with D perhaps TRBD1 (5 bases). V gave up 0 bases and J gave up 1 base, with 8 bases separating them. The V gene's germline CDR1 is SGHRS and CDR2 YFSETQ. The CDR3 sequence is 15 residues long. The CDR3 nucleotides are TGCGCCAGCAGCTTGGGACAGTTATCTGGAAACACCATATATTTT. Encoded protein: CASSLGQLSGNTIYF.

The CDR3 region is CASSGGFGNQPQHF. The CDR3 region has the DNA TGTGCCAGCAGCGGAGGGTTCGGGAATCAGCCCCAGCATTTT. The V call is TRBV6-5, the J call TRBJ1-5; D remains ambiguous. Germline lookup yields CDR1 MNHEY and CDR2 SVGAGI. There are 14 residues in the CDR3. V was cut by 6 bases and J by 4 bases, with 13 bases left in between.